This TCR beta chain was recorded in a study of blood T cell repertoires in COVID-19. For the study at large: Collection of acute and convalescent COVID-19 samples took place in the United States, Italy and Spain. PBMCs, B-cell-depleted T cells, or T cells were the source of the cDNA or gDNA that made up the material.

The V and J ends lost 0 bases and 3 bases, in that order; junction bases with no gene match: 9. Germline V gene data show CDR1 as SGHDT and CDR2 as YYEEEE. This CDR3 has 16 amino acids. As processed by the authors: Quantification of nucleated cells was approximated via reference gene primer amplification. Method: immunoSEQ multiplex PCR; TCRdb's copy keeps in-frame clones and lacks some. V and J calls and clone size are those listed in that table; D and trimming were worked out from the DNA. This repertoire shows under 200,000 clones, around 87% found once; its top ten account for roughly 2.5%. The material sequenced was peripheral blood. The J gene is TRBJ2-7, the V gene TRBV5-6; the match to TRBD2 covers 7 bases. The TCR originated in a man aged 35-49 years with active or convalescent COVID-19. This CDR3 is CASSLEGGEGYYEQYF. The CDR3 DNA reads as TGTGCCAGCAGCTTGGAGGGAGGGGAAGGCTACTACGAGCAGTACTTC.